The clone carrying this TCR beta chain has just a few counts. Its antigen is unknown. These data are taken from a study of T cells in Graves' hyperthyroidism and ophthalmopathy. Findings and limits, study-wide: A median 6.5 months before onset, the model predicted ophthalmopathy. Also found in blood were most expanded thyroid clonotypes above 0.001. Patients with ophthalmopathy were separated from those with stable hyperthyroidism by a 13 V-J model.

These patients, aged 18 to 65, had recently diagnosed hyperthyroidism lasting under 2 months. Germline assignment: CDR1 DFQATT and CDR2 SNEGSKA (reference sequence). V shed 4 bases, J shed 2 bases, and the junction held 8 bases outside the gene matches. The CDR3 is made up of 14 amino acids. Using RNA transcripts as the source, TCR beta CDR3 regions were amplified. RT-PCR in the first round (using the HTBI primer set) targeted the TCR CDR3. In TCRdb, the multiplex PCR reads were re-called with MiXCR into one record per CDR3 protein. The sample lists 550,000 to 800,000 distinct CDR3 sequences; about 16% were seen once.

Sequencing input: blood. The V gene is TRBV20-1, the J gene TRBJ2-7; TRBD1 matches 7 bases. This sequence originates from a man younger than 35 with Graves' hyperthyroidism. The CDR3 here is CSATAPGTAYEQYF. For the CDR3, the DNA is TGCAGTGCTACAGCCCCCGGGACAGCCTACGAGCAGTACTTC.